This TCR beta chain was sequenced in a study of shared clonotypes between healthy human individuals. The study's findings and limits: Shared across a handful of donors were around 5% of the naive CD4 clonotypes.

V dropped 4 bases and J dropped 5 bases, with 15 bases sitting between them. The germline V gene encodes CDR1 MNHEY and CDR2 SMNVEV (reference sequence). The CDR3 sequence is 14 residues long. Assay used: immunoSEQ multiplex PCR; TCRdb lists only in-frame clones, some missing. This table holds 1.5 million to 2.5 million clones, about 95% found once. This clone is a singleton in its sample. Its antigen is not identified. Naive CD8 cells lacked CD45RO and underwent positive selection for CCR7, leaving out terminally differentiated effector memory CD45RA+ cells. The chain carries TRBV27 and TRBJ2-7, with TRBD1 as a possible D gene (6 bases). This TCR was sampled from a man between 18 and 29 years old in good health. Sequencing was done on a sample of naive CD8+ T cells sorted from blood. CDR3 sequence (DNA): TGTGCCAGCAGTTCCCGGGACATACGGAACGAGCAGTACTTC. This encodes CASSSRDIRNEQYF.